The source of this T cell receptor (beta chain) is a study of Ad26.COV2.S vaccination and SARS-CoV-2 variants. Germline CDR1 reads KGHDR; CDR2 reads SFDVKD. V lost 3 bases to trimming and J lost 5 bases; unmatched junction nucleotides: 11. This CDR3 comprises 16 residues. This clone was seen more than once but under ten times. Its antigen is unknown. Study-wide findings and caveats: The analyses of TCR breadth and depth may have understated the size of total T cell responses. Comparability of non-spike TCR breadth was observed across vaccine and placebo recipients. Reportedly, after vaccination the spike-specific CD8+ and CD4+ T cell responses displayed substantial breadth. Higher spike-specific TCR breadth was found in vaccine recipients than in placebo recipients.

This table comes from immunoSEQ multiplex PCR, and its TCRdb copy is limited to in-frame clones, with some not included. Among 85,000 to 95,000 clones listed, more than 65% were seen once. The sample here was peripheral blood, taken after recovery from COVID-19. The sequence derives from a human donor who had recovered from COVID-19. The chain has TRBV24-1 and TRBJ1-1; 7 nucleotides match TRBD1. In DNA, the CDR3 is TGTGCCACCAGTGATAGTACAGGGGCCAGGGGGACTGAAGCTTTCTTT. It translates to CATSDSTGARGTEAFF.